This T cell receptor beta chain was recorded in a study of CD4 and CD8 cells across lung adenocarcinoma regions. Trimming took 0 bases from V and 13 from J, leaving 22 bases between them. The CDR3 covers 16 residues. The germline V gene has CDR1 MRHNA and CDR2 SNTAGT. The patients had localized lung adenocarcinoma, a non-small cell subtype. TCRdb analysed the PCR reads with MiXCR anew, one entry per CDR3 protein. The sample yields about 7,700 distinct CDR3 sequences, about 56% seen once. This TCR came from a female donor with lung adenocarcinoma. The CD4 and CD8 labels of this study may be unreliable. The gene calls are TRBV6-4 and TRBJ2-4; the D gene is possibly TRBD1 (5 bases). Input material: CD8+ T cells from the center of a lung tumor. CDR3 coding DNA: TGTGCCAGCAGTGACTCGGGGCTGTGTGGCAAAGACACGCAGTACTTC. Translating gives CASSDSGLCGKDTQYF.